Described below is a single T cell receptor beta chain sequence and its context. It has no known antigen specificity. Per-base quality was not reported, and no clone a single base away is much larger than it. The CDR3 regions of human TCRbeta chains were analyzed by immunosequencing. Per the authors' processing: TCRs in the repertoires were matched against a reference library of SARS-CoV-2-specific TCRs that had been generated with the MIRA antigen-specificity platform. Breadth meant the fraction of unique TCRs that were SARS-CoV-2-associated, whereas depth meant the fraction of total T cells that were SARS-CoV-2-associated. Using the MIRA data, every spike-specific TCR was mapped to the spike region that the TCR reacted to and assigned to either a CD4 or a CD8 class. Log10-transformed breadth and depth values were compared by one-way ANOVA with Sidak's multiple comparisons tests. TCRdb provides this immuneACCESS table in a form limited to in-frame rearrangements. Some clones are lacking; in checked studies, under half of them reflect an unresolved V gene, and why the rest are absent is not known. Clone size and V and J calls were adopted from that table, with D and trimming inferred from the DNA. The sample table contains roughly 89,000 clones; only one count was recorded for over 75% of them. Under 5% of the sample is held by the ten biggest clonotypes.

The source of the sample is a study of T cell responses to AZD1222 COVID-19 vaccine (dated by TCRdb to the early 2020s). Broadly, across the study: TCR sequencing was performed for over 230 trial participants, of whom about 200 were given two doses of AZD1222 and around 25 were given two doses of MenACWY control vaccine. Enrollment into the trials was organized by age into subgroups of 18-55, 56-69 and 70-plus years, and those subgroups contained roughly 150, 30 and 60 TCR-sequenced participants, respectively.

Counted from cysteine to phenylalanine, this CDR3 has 13 amino acids. Here the CDR3 DNA is all that survives: 39 bases in frame from base 1. Per the germline V gene (reference sequence), MNHEY is the CDR1 and SMNVEV is the CDR2. V drops 3 bases and J drops 4 bases, leaving 9 bases in between. The time point label here, explained by the study, means: baseline before first vaccination. The sample's treatment or condition label, in plain terms: meningococcal conjugate vaccine given as trial control. The vaccinee samples were drawn from two UK trials, COV001 and COV002, one of which was a single-blind randomized controlled phase 2/3 trial testing AZD1222 (ChAdOx1 nCoV-19) in healthy adults. For TCRbeta chain sequencing, PBMC samples were collected from trial participants at day 0 and at day 28 after the second dose. On the study overall, not on this receptor specifically: The 56-69-year group was small, and its depth increase did not reach significance, likely because of low power. The vaccine-associated CD4 TCRs covered the entire spike protein, and the dominant responses fell in regions 160-218 and 743-854. Because no samples from the day 14 peak response were available, repertoires could be characterized only after the peak T cell response. Participants were mostly white British and included more females than males, and it was suggested by the authors that clonal diversity may have been underestimated. After two AZD1222 doses, spike-specific TCR breadth and depth were significantly higher than at day 0 and than in MenACWY recipients. Conclusions about previously exposed vaccinees are limited because only six or seven AZD1222 recipients were SARS-CoV-2 seropositive at baseline. Epitopes outside the regions mutated in the B.1.351 and B.1.1.7 variants were reportedly recognized by nearly half of the unique spike-specific TCRs.

The sample here was peripheral blood, taken on day 0 of MenACWY control vaccination. Recombination connected TRBV27 to TRBJ1-1; no D gene call is confident. The sequence was collected from an adult in good health. At the DNA level, the sequence is TGTGCCAGCAGTTTTGGCTGGGGCACTGAAGCTTTCTTT. Translated, this gives CASSFGWGTEAFF.